This TCR beta chain is drawn from a study of blood T cell repertoires in COVID-19. The participants were between about 18 and 90 years old and came from roughly 24 US areas. Allocation to cohorts depended on clinical history reported by the participants. Libraries were prepared by immunoSEQ multiplex PCR; TCRdb keeps only in-frame clonotypes and omits some of them. The table lists under 300,000 clones, approximately 86% of them singletons. Germline CDR1 reads SNHLY; CDR2 reads FYNNEI. V lost 7 bases, J lost 2 bases, and 3 bases stayed unmatched. This CDR3 has 13 residues. This TCR came from a woman aged 40 to 49 with acute COVID-19. Sequencing was carried out using PBMCs or T cells enriched from blood (not recorded which). This chain uses TRBV2 with TRBJ2-7; 9 nucleotides align to TRBD1. The CDR3 region has the DNA TGTGCCAGCAACAGGGGGCAAACCTACGAGCAGTACTTC. This codes for CASNRGQTYEQYF.